The rows below give T cell receptor beta chains drawn from one sample of a study of control samples from healthy donors and cancer patients. The method was immunoSEQ multiplex PCR; TCRdb's version includes in-frame clones alone and lacks a portion of them. This table has 55,000 to 70,000 clones, approximately 90% appearing once. Source material: PBMCs. The origin of the receptors is a man aged 30 to 39 with colorectal cancer. Both conserved end residues are part of each CDR3. Fields, in order: D gene, J gene, V gene, clone size, CDR3 protein, CDR3 DNA. D genes are given only for firm matches. Where a row states a size, it is once, few, many or the class of an expanded clone; other rows omit it.

D: -
J: TRBJ1-1
V: TRBV30
size: -
CDR3: CAWKKLMNTEAFF
DNA: TGTGCCTGGAAGAAACTAATGAACACTGAAGCTTTCTTT

D: TRBD2
J: TRBJ2-5
V: TRBV11-2
size: -
CDR3: CASSPRTSGRETQYF
DNA: TGTGCCAGCAGCCCCCGGACTAGCGGTAGGGAGACCCAGTACTTC

D: -
J: TRBJ2-3
V: TRBV5-1
size: -
CDR3: CASSQDFTDTQYF
DNA: TGCGCCAGCAGCCAGGATTTCACAGATACGCAGTATTTT

D: -
J: TRBJ1-2
V: TRBV3-1/TRBV3-2
size: -
CDR3: CASSQLDGAWGNGYTF
DNA: TGTGCCAGCAGCCAGTTGGACGGCGCCTGGGGGAATGGCTACACCTTC

D: -
J: TRBJ1-2
V: TRBV19
size: -
CDR3: CASSIGGIGDGYTF
DNA: TGTGCCAGTAGTATAGGAGGGATCGGGGATGGCTACACCTTC

D: -
J: TRBJ1-1
V: TRBV7-9
size: -
CDR3: CASSLRTGNTEAFF
DNA: TGTGCCAGCAGCTTAAGAACAGGGAACACTGAAGCTTTCTTT

D: -
J: TRBJ1-4
V: TRBV5-6
size: -
CDR3: CASSSPGRADGKLFF
DNA: TGTGCCAGCAGCTCTCCGGGCAGGGCGGATGGAAAACTGTTTTTT

D: -
J: TRBJ2-1
V: TRBV10-3
size: -
CDR3: CAISEGHPNGNNNEQFF
DNA: TGTGCCATCAGTGAGGGCCACCCCAACGGGAATAACAATGAGCAGTTCTTC

D: -
J: TRBJ1-1
V: TRBV5-6
size: -
CDR3: CASSLPSNTEAFF
DNA: TGTGCCAGCAGCTTGCCATCGAACACTGAAGCTTTCTTT

D: -
J: TRBJ1-5
V: TRBV24-1
size: -
CDR3: CATSESGNSNQPQHF
DNA: TGTGCCACCAGTGAATCAGGCAATAGCAATCAGCCCCAGCATTTT

D: TRBD1
J: TRBJ1-1
V: TRBV5-6
size: -
CDR3: CASSLGQGARVTEAFF
DNA: TGTGCCAGCAGCTTGGGACAGGGGGCGCGGGTCACTGAAGCTTTCTTT

D: TRBD1
J: TRBJ1-2
V: TRBV7-8
size: -
CDR3: CASSLEHRGSYGYTF
DNA: TGTGCCAGCAGCTTAGAACACAGGGGAAGCTATGGCTACACCTTC

D: TRBD1
J: TRBJ2-1
V: TRBV6-4
size: -
CDR3: CASSEGTGSYNEQFF
DNA: TGTGCCAGCAGTGAGGGGACAGGGTCTTACAATGAGCAGTTCTTC

D: -
J: TRBJ1-2
V: TRBV2
size: -
CDR3: CASQDSNYGYTF
DNA: TGTGCCAGTCAGGATTCTAACTATGGCTACACCTTC

D: -
J: TRBJ1-4
V: TRBV19
size: -
CDR3: CASSMVGSGKLFF
DNA: TGTGCCAGTAGTATGGTAGGGAGTGGAAAACTGTTTTTT

D: -
J: TRBJ1-3
V: TRBV18
size: medium-sized
CDR3: CASSLARAIGNTIYF
DNA: TGTGCCAGCTCACTGGCCAGGGCGATCGGAAACACCATATATTTT

D: -
J: TRBJ1-5
V: TRBV19
size: -
CDR3: CASLDRPYSNQPQHF
DNA: TGTGCCAGTCTTGACAGGCCCTATAGCAATCAGCCCCAGCATTTT

D: -
J: TRBJ2-2
V: TRBV5-4
size: -
CDR3: CASSLEGGAGTGELFF
DNA: TGTGCCAGCAGCTTGGAGGGCGGGGCGGGCACCGGGGAGCTGTTTTTT

D: TRBD2
J: TRBJ2-7
V: TRBV5-6
size: -
CDR3: CASSRRLAGGNYGHEQYF
DNA: TGTGCCAGCAGCAGAAGACTAGCGGGGGGTAACTATGGCCACGAGCAGTACTTC

D: -
J: TRBJ1-4
V: TRBV3-1/TRBV3-2
size: -
CDR3: CASSPHNGINEKLFF
DNA: TGTGCCAGCAGCCCCCATAACGGAATTAATGAAAAACTGTTTTTT

D: TRBD1
J: TRBJ1-2
V: TRBV6-6
size: -
CDR3: CASSRQGAISFGYTF
DNA: TGTGCCAGCAGTCGACAGGGGGCCATTTCATTTGGCTACACCTTC

D: -
J: TRBJ2-3
V: TRBV7-9
size: -
CDR3: CASSDPGSDTQYF
DNA: TGTGCCAGCAGCGACCCCGGCTCAGATACGCAGTATTTT

D: -
J: TRBJ2-5
V: TRBV5-6
size: -
CDR3: CASSLNSGYQETQYF
DNA: TGTGCCAGCAGCTTAAACTCGGGCTACCAAGAGACCCAGTACTTC

D: TRBD1
J: TRBJ1-1
V: TRBV5-6
size: -
CDR3: CASSWTGGFVTEAFF
DNA: TGTGCCAGCAGCTGGACAGGGGGCTTTGTCACTGAAGCTTTCTTT

D: TRBD1
J: TRBJ2-5
V: TRBV5-8
size: once
CDR3: CASSAGQGEETQYF
DNA: TGTGCCAGCAGCGCCGGACAGGGTGAAGAGACCCAGTACTTC

D: TRBD1
J: TRBJ2-1
V: TRBV7-8
size: -
CDR3: CASSVDRGFYNEQFF
DNA: TGTGCCAGCAGCGTCGACAGGGGGTTCTACAATGAGCAGTTCTTC

D: -
J: TRBJ1-2
V: TRBV19
size: -
CDR3: CASSIYQSPYGYTF
DNA: TGTGCCAGTAGTATCTACCAGAGTCCCTATGGCTACACCTTC

D: TRBD1
J: TRBJ2-4
V: TRBV18
size: -
CDR3: CASSPPTGVNIQYF
DNA: TGTGCCAGCTCACCACCGACAGGGGTCAACATTCAGTACTTC

D: -
J: TRBJ2-4
V: TRBV7-9
size: -
CDR3: CASSLPIAKNIQYF
DNA: TGTGCCAGCAGCCTCCCCATAGCCAAAAACATTCAGTACTTC

D: TRBD1
J: TRBJ2-5
V: TRBV6-2/TRBV6-3
size: -
CDR3: CASSPGQGDQETQYF
DNA: TGTGCCAGCAGCCCGGGACAGGGGGATCAGGAGACCCAGTACTTC

D: -
J: TRBJ1-5
V: TRBV19
size: -
CDR3: CASFSGEGGNQPQHF
DNA: TGTGCCAGCTTCTCTGGAGAGGGGGGCAATCAGCCCCAGCATTTT

D: -
J: TRBJ2-5
V: TRBV4-3
size: -
CDR3: CASSQEELETQYF
DNA: TGCGCCAGCAGCCAAGAGGAACTGGAGACCCAGTACTTC

D: -
J: TRBJ2-2
V: TRBV9
size: -
CDR3: CASSVAGGSTGELFF
DNA: TGTGCCAGCAGCGTAGCGGGGGGCAGCACCGGGGAGCTGTTTTTT

D: -
J: TRBJ1-1
V: TRBV11-2
size: -
CDR3: CASSPEQGSYTEAFF
DNA: TGTGCCAGCAGCCCCGAGCAGGGTTCGTACACTGAAGCTTTCTTT

D: -
J: TRBJ2-2
V: TRBV6-5
size: -
CDR3: CAAQGGDTGELFF
DNA: TGTGCCGCACAGGGAGGGGACACCGGGGAGCTGTTTTTT

D: TRBD2
J: TRBJ2-1
V: TRBV11-2
size: -
CDR3: CASSLSGGGGGQFF
DNA: TGTGCCAGCAGCTTATCCGGCGGGGGAGGAGGGCAGTTCTTC

D: TRBD2
J: TRBJ2-2
V: TRBV5-4
size: few
CDR3: CASSFLAGQNTGELFF
DNA: TGTGCCAGCAGCTTTTTAGCGGGGCAGAACACCGGGGAGCTGTTTTTT

D: TRBD1
J: TRBJ1-3
V: TRBV18
size: once
CDR3: CASAAVQGSGNTIYF
DNA: TGTGCCAGCGCGGCGGTACAGGGGTCTGGAAACACCATATATTTT

D: -
J: TRBJ1-3
V: TRBV6-1
size: once
CDR3: CASSEAWEAYSGNTIYF
DNA: TGTGCCAGCAGTGAAGCGTGGGAAGCATACTCTGGAAACACCATATATTTT

D: -
J: TRBJ2-2
V: TRBV12-5
size: -
CDR3: CASGSPRGQGRELFF
DNA: TGTGCTAGTGGGTCCCCCCGGGGGCAGGGTAGGGAGCTGTTTTTT

D: -
J: TRBJ2-3
V: TRBV7-9
size: -
CDR3: CASRNTQELTDTQYF
DNA: TGTGCCAGCAGAAATACTCAGGAGCTCACAGATACGCAGTATTTT

D: -
J: TRBJ1-1
V: TRBV7-9
size: -
CDR3: CASTKSGRNEAFF
DNA: TGTGCCAGCACCAAGTCCGGGAGAAATGAAGCTTTCTTT

D: -
J: TRBJ2-1
V: TRBV12-3/TRBV12-4
size: -
CDR3: CASSRSGVVEQFF
DNA: TGTGCCAGCAGCCGTTCGGGGGTTGTTGAGCAGTTCTTC

D: -
J: TRBJ1-1
V: TRBV13
size: -
CDR3: CASTRTENTEAFF
DNA: TGTGCCAGCACCCGGACAGAGAACACTGAAGCTTTCTTT

D: -
J: TRBJ1-1
V: TRBV7-8
size: -
CDR3: CASSLYGANMNTEAFF
DNA: TGTGCCAGCAGCTTATATGGGGCTAACATGAACACTGAAGCTTTCTTT